Listed below are T cell receptor beta chains from one sample, sequenced in a study of blood T cells in healthy people across ages. TCRdb fed the 5' RACE reads into MiXCR, producing one record per CDR3 protein. The sample contains 1 million or so distinct CDR3 sequences, around 45% of which appear only once. The sample was blood. The receptors were sampled from a woman aged 55 to 70 in good health. Both conserved end residues are part of each CDR3. D genes are given only for firm matches. The size field is filled for only some rows; it gives once, few, many or a size class.

.	13	TRBV24-1	.	TRBJ2-3	CATTTGKGDTQYF	TGTGCCACCACTACGGGTAAGGGAGATACGCAGTATTTT
TRBD1	14	TRBV20-1	once	TRBJ2-1	CSAFRQGGYNEQFF	TGCAGTGCATTTAGACAGGGCGGCTACAATGAGCAGTTCTTC
.	12	TRBV2	.	TRBJ1-1	CASSEVKAVAFF	TGTGCCAGCAGTGAAGTTAAGGCAGTTGCTTTCTTT
.	14	TRBV7-8	once	TRBJ2-1	CASSPSQGGNEQFF	TGTGCCAGCAGCCCCTCCCAGGGGGGCAATGAGCAGTTCTTC
TRBD1	12	TRBV18	.	TRBJ1-2	CASSPLQGADTF	TGTGCCAGCTCACCCCTACAGGGGGCAGACACCTTC
.	17	TRBV10-3	.	TRBJ2-7	CATQGEGESIFSYEQYF	TGTGCCACCCAAGGCGAGGGGGAGAGTATCTTCTCCTACGAGCAGTACTTC
TRBD1	15	TRBV27	once	TRBJ2-3	CATLKQGRGTDTQYF	TGTGCCACCTTAAAACAGGGGCGGGGCACAGATACGCAGTATTTT
.	16	TRBV10-3	.	TRBJ1-2	CAISEALGPGGYGYTF	TGTGCCATCAGTGAAGCCCTTGGACCGGGAGGGTATGGCTACACCTTC
.	15	TRBV12-3/TRBV12-4	.	TRBJ2-1	CASSPRRDSYNEQFF	TGTGCCAGCAGCCCCCGGCGGGACTCCTACAATGAGCAGTTCTTC
.	14	TRBV5-1	few	TRBJ2-4	CASSLAGTQNIQYF	TGCGCCAGCAGCTTGGCAGGGACCCAAAACATTCAGTACTTC
TRBD2	14	TRBV28	.	TRBJ2-7	CASSQLAGAHEQYF	TGTGCCAGCAGCCAACTAGCGGGAGCCCACGAGCAGTACTTC
.	15	TRBV6-2/TRBV6-3	.	TRBJ1-1	CASSFRAGMYTEAFF	TGTGCCAGCAGTTTCCGGGCAGGGATGTACACTGAAGCTTTCTTT
TRBD1	11	TRBV7-9	few	TRBJ2-1	CASSEGQPQFF	TGTGCCAGCAGCGAGGGACAGCCTCAGTTCTTC
.	16	TRBV7-9	once	TRBJ2-3	CASSPGGGTSTDTQYF	TGTGCCAGCAGTCCTGGGGGTGGGACCAGCACAGATACGCAGTATTTT
.	13	TRBV12-3/TRBV12-4	few	TRBJ2-5	CASSFLLGETQYF	TGTGCCAGCAGTTTCCTCCTGGGAGAGACCCAGTACTTC
TRBD2	17	TRBV28	.	TRBJ2-1	CASANPRTSGIVNEQFF	TGTGCCAGCGCTAACCCCCGGACTAGCGGGATTGTGAATGAGCAGTTCTTC
.	13	TRBV20-1	.	TRBJ2-3	CSARPRGDVTQYF	TGCAGTGCTAGACCCAGGGGAGATGTTACGCAGTATTTT
.	16	TRBV7-9	few	TRBJ1-6	CASSLGWTQGGSPLHF	TGTGCCAGCAGCTTAGGTTGGACTCAAGGTGGTTCACCCCTCCACTTT
.	12	TRBV29-1	.	TRBJ2-3	CNALQGTDTQYF	TGCAACGCCCTCCAAGGAACAGATACGCAGTATTTT
.	15	TRBV14	.	TRBJ2-7	CASSQAPSQPYEQYF	TGTGCCAGCAGCCAAGCCCCTAGCCAACCCTACGAGCAGTACTTC
TRBD2	14	TRBV5-1	.	TRBJ2-3	CASSPGGPADTQYF	TGCGCCAGCAGCCCGGGAGGACCTGCGGATACGCAGTATTTT
TRBD2	16	TRBV5-1	.	TRBJ2-7	CASSFRLAQNSYEQYF	TGCGCCAGCAGCTTCCGACTAGCCCAAAACTCCTACGAGCAGTACTTC
.	16	TRBV27	.	TRBJ2-5	CASSSFGKGSQETQYF	TGTGCCAGCAGTTCTTTTGGGAAGGGGAGCCAAGAGACCCAGTACTTC
TRBD1	14	TRBV29-1	few	TRBJ2-1	CSVYDRERYNEQFF	TGCAGCGTTTACGACAGGGAGAGGTACAATGAGCAGTTCTTC
.	14	TRBV6-2/TRBV6-3	.	TRBJ1-1	CASSGFSWNTEAFF	TGTGCCAGCAGTGGCTTCTCATGGAACACTGAAGCTTTCTTT
TRBD2	17	TRBV7-9	.	TRBJ2-1	CASSLSGLATGGNEQFF	TGTGCCAGCAGCCTTTCCGGACTAGCCACGGGAGGAAATGAGCAGTTCTTC
.	12	TRBV29-1	many	TRBJ1-5	CSVLDSPHSQHF	TGCAGCGTTTTAGACAGCCCCCACTCCCAGCATTTT
.	16	TRBV7-9	.	TRBJ2-5	CASSPLRGGSGETQYF	TGTGCCAGCAGCCCTCTAAGGGGGGGGTCCGGAGAGACCCAGTACTTC
.	15	TRBV5-5	.	TRBJ2-2	CASSRDAANTGELFF	TGTGCCAGCAGCCGGGACGCCGCGAACACCGGGGAGCTGTTTTTT
.	13	TRBV6-5	few	TRBJ2-7	CASSYAESYEQYF	TGTGCCAGCAGTTACGCAGAGTCCTACGAGCAGTACTTC
TRBD2	17	TRBV15	many	TRBJ2-7	CATSTLPGTSGIYEQYF	TGTGCCACCAGCACACTCCCCGGGACTAGCGGGATCTACGAGCAGTACTTC
.	13	TRBV5-1	.	TRBJ2-1	CASSGTQYNEQFF	TGCGCCAGCAGCGGGACACAGTACAATGAGCAGTTCTTC
.	13	TRBV12-3/TRBV12-4	.	TRBJ2-6	CATGISGANVLTF	TGTGCCACAGGGATATCTGGGGCCAACGTCCTGACTTTC
TRBD1	14	TRBV20-1	few	TRBJ1-1	CSARGDSQGSEAFF	TGCAGTGCTAGAGGGGACAGCCAAGGGTCTGAAGCTTTCTTT
.	17	TRBV4-1	few	TRBJ2-7	CASSQDRSSSRSYEQYF	TGCGCCAGCAGCCAAGATAGGTCTAGTTCTCGCTCCTACGAGCAGTACTTC
.	11	TRBV28	.	TRBJ2-7	CASLEGNEQYF	TGTGCCAGCTTGGAGGGGAACGAGCAGTACTTC
.	12	TRBV6-1	.	TRBJ2-1	CASSARVNEQFF	TGTGCCAGCAGTGCGCGCGTCAATGAGCAGTTCTTC
TRBD2	18	TRBV7-2	few	TRBJ2-3	CASSLLGTSGGSTDTQYF	TGTGCCAGCAGCTTACTTGGGACTAGCGGAGGAAGCACAGATACGCAGTATTTT
TRBD1	16	TRBV2	once	TRBJ1-5	CASSSTGGGGNQPQHF	TGTGCCAGCAGTAGCACAGGGGGCGGCGGCAATCAGCCCCAGCATTTT
.	16	TRBV5-1	.	TRBJ2-1	CASSPLFSAGGNEQFF	TGCGCCAGCAGCCCCCTTTTTAGCGCTGGGGGCAATGAGCAGTTCTTC
.	11	TRBV10-3	.	TRBJ2-7	CAISGHYEQYF	TGTGCCATCAGTGGACACTACGAGCAGTACTTC
.	16	TRBV9	.	TRBJ2-3	CASSVAGRGGTDTQYF	TGTGCCAGCAGCGTAGCTGGCAGGGGCGGCACAGATACGCAGTATTTT
TRBD2	18	TRBV27	once	TRBJ2-5	CASSLSAGTSGRIVTQYF	TGTGCCAGCAGTTTATCTGCTGGGACTAGCGGGAGGATAGTGACCCAGTACTTC
TRBD2	23	TRBV11-2	once	TRBJ2-3	CASSLSSARQRTSGRALSDTQYF	TGTGCCAGCAGCTTGAGCTCTGCAAGACAGAGGACTAGCGGGAGGGCCCTTTCAGATACGCAGTATTTT
.	13	TRBV29-1	few	TRBJ2-5	CSALGLLQETQYF	TGCAGCGCGTTGGGACTTCTCCAAGAGACCCAGTACTTC
.	14	TRBV4-1	.	TRBJ2-1	CASSQPGRFNEQFF	TGCGCCAGCAGCCAACCGGGACGGTTCAATGAGCAGTTCTTC
.	11	TRBV29-1	.	TRBJ2-7	CSVVQDKEQYF	TGCAGCGTTGTTCAGGACAAAGAGCAGTACTTC